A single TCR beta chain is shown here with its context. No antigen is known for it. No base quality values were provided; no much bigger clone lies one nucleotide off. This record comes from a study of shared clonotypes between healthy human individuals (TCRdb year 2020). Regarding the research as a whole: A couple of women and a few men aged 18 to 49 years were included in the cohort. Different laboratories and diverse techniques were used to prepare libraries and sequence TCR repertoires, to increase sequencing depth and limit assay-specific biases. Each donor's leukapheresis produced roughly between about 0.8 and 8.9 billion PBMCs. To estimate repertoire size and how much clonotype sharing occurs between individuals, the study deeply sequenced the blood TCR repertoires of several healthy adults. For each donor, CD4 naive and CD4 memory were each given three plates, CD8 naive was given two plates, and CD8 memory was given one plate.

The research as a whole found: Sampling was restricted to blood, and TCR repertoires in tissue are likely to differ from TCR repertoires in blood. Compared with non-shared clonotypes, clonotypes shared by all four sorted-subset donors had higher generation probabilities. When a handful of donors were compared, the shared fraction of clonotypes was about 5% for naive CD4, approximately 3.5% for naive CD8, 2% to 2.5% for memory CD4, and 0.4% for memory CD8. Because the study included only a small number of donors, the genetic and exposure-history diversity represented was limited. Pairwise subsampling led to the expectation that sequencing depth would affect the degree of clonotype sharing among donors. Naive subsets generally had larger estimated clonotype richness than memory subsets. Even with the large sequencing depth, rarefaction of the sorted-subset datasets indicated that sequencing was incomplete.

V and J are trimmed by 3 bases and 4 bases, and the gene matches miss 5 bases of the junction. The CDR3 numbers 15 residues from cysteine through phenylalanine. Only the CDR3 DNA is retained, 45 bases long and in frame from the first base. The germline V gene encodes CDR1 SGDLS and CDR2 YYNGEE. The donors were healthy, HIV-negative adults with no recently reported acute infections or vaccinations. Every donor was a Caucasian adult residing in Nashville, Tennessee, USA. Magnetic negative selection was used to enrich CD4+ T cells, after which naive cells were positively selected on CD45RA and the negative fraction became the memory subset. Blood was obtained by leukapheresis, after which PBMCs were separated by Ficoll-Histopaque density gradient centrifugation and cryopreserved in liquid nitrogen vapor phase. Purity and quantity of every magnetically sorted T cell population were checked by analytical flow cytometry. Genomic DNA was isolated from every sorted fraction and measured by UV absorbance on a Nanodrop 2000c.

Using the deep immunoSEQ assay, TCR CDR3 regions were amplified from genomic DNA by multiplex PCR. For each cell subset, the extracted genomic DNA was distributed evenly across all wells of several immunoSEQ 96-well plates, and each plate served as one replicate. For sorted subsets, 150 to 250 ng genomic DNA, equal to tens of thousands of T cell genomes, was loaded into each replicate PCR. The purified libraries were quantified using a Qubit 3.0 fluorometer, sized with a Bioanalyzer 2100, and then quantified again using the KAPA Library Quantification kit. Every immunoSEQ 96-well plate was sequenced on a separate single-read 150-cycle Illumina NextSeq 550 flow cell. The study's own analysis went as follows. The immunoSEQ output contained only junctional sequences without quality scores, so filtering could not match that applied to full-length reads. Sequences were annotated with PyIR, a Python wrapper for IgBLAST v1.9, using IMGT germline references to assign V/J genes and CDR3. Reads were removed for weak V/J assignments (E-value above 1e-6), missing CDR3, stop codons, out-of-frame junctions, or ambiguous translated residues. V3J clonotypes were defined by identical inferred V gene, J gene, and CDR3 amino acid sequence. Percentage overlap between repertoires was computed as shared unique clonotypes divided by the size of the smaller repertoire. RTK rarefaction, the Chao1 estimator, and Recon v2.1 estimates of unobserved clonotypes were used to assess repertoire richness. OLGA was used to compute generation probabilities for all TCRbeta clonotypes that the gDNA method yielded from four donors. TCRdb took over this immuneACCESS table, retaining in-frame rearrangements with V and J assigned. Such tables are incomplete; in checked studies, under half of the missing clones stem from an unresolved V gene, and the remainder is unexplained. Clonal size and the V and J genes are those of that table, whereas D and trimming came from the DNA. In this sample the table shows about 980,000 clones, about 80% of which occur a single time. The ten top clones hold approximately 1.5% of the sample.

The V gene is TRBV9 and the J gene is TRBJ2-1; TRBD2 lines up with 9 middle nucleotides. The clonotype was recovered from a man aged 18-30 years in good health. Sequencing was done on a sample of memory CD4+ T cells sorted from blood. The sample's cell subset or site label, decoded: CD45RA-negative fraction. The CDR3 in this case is CASSASGGLYNEQFF. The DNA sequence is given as TGTGCCAGCAGCGCCAGCGGGGGGCTGTACAATGAGCAGTTCTTC.